The sequence of this T cell receptor (beta chain) was determined in a study of T cell responses to AZD1222 COVID-19 vaccine. Study-level points and caveats: Unmutated variant regions reportedly attract nearly half of all spike-specific TCRs.

TCRdb's copy holds only in-frame clones and misses some; the assay was immunoSEQ multiplex PCR. The sample lists 100,000 or so clones; about nine tenths were seen once. As concerns this clone: Antigen specificity is unknown.

CDR3 length: 16 amino acids. The V end was cut by 5 bases, the J end by 8 bases, with 21 bases between. Germline V lookup: CDR1 MNHEY, CDR2 SMNVEV (reference sequence). The chain carries TRBV27 and TRBJ1-4; D remains ambiguous. Sequenced here: peripheral blood, sampled on day 0 of AZD1222 vaccination. The clonotype was recovered from an adult in good health. The chain's CDR3 is CASSPFFLRGQEKLFF. The CDR3 coding sequence is TGTGCCAGCAGTCCCTTTTTTCTTCGGGGTCAAGAAAAACTGTTTTTT.